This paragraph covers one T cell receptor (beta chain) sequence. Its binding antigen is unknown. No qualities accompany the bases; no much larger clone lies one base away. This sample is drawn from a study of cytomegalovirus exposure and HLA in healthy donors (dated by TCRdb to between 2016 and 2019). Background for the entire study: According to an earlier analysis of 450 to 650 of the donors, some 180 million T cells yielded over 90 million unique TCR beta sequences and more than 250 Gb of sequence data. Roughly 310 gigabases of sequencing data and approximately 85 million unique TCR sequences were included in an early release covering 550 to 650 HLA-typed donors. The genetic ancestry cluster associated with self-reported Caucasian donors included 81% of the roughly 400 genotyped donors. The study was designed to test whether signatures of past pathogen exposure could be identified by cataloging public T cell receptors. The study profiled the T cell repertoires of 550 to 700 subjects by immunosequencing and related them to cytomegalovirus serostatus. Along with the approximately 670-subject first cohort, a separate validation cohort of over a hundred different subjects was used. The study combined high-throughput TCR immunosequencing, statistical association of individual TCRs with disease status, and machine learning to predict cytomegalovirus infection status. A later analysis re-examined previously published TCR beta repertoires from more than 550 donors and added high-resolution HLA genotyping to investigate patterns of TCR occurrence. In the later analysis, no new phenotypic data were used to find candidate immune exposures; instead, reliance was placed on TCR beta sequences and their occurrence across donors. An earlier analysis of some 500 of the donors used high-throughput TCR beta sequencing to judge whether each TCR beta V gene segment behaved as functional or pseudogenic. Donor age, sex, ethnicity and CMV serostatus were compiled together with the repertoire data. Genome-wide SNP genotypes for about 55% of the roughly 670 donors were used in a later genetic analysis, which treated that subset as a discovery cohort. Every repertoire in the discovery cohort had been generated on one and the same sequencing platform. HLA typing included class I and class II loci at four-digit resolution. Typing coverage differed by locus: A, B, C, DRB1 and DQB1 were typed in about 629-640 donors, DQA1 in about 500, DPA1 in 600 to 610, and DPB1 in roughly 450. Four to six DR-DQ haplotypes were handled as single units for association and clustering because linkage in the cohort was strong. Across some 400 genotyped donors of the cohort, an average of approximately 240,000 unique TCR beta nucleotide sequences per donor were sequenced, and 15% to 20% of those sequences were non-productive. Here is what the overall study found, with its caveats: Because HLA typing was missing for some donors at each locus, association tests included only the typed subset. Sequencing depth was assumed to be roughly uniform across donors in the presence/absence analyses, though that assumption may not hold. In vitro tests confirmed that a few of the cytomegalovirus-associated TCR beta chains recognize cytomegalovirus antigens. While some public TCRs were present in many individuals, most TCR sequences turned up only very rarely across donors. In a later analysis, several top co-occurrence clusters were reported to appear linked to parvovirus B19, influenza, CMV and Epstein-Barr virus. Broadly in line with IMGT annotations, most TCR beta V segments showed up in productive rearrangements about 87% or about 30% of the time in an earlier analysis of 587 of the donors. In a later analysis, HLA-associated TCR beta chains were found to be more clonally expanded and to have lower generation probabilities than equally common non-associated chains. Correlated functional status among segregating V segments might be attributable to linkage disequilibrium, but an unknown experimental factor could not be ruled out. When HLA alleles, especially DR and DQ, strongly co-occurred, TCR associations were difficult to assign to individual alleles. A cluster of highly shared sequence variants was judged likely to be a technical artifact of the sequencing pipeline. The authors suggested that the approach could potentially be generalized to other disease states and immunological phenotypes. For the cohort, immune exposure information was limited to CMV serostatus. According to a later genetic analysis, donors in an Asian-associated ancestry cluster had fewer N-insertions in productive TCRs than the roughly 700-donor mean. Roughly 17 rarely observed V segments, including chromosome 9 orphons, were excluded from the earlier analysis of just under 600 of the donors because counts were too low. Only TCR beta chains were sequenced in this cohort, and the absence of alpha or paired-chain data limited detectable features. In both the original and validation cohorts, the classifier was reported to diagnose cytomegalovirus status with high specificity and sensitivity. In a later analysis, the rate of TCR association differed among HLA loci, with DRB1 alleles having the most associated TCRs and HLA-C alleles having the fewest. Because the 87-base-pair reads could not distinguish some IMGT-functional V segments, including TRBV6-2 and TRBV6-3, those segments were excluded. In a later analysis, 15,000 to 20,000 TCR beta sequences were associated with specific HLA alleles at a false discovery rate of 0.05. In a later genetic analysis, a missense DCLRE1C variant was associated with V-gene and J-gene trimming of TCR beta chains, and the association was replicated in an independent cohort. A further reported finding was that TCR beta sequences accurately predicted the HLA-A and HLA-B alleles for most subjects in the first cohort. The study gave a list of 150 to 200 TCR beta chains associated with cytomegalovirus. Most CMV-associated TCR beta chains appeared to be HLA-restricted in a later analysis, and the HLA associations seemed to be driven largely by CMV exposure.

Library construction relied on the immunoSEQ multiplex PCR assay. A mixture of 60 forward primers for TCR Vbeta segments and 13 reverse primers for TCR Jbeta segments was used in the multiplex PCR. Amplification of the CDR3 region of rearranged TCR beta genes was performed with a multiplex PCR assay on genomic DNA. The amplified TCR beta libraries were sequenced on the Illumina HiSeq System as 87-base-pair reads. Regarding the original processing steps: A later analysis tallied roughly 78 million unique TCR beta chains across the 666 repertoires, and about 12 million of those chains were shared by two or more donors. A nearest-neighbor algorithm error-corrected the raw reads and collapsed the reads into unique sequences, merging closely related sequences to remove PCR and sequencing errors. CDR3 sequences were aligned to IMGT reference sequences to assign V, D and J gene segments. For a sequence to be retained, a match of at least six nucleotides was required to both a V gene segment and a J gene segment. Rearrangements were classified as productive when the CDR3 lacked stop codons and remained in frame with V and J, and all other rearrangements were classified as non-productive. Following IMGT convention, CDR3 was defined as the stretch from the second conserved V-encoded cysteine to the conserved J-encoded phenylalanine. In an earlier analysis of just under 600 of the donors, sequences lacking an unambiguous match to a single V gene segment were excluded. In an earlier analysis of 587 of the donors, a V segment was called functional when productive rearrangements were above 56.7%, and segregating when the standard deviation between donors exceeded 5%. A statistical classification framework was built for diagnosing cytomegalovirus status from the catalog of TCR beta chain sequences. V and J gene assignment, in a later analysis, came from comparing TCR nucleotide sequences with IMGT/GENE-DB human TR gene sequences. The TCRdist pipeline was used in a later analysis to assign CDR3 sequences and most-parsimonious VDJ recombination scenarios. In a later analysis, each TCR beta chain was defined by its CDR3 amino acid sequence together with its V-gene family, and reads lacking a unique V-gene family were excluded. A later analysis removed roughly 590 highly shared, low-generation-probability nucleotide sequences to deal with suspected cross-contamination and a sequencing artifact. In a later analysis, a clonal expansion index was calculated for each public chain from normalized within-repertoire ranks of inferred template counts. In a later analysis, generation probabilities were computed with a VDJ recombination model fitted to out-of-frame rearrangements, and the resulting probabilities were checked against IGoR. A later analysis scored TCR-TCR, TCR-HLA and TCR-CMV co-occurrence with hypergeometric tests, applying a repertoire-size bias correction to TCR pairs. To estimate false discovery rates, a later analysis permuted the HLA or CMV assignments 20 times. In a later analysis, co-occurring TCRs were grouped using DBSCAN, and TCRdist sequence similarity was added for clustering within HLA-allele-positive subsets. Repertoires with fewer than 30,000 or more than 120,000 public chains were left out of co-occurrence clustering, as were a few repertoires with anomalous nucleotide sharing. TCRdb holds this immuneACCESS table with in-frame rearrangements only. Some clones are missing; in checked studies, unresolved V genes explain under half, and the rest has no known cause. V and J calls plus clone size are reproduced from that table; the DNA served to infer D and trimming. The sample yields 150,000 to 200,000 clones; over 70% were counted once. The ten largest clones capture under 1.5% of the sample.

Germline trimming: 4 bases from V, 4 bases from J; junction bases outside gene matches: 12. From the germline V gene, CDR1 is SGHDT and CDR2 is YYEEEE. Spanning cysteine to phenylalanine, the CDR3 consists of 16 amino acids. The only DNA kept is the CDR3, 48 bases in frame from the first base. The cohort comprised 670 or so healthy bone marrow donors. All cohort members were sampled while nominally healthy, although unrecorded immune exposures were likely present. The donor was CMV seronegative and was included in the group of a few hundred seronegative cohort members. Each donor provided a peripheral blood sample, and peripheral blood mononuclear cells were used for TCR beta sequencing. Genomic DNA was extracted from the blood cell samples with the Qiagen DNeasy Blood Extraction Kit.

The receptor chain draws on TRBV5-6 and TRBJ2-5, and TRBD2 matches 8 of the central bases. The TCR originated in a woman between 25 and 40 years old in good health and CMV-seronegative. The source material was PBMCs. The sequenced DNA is TGTGCCAGCAGCGACCTCGGGACTAGTAGTACAGAGACCCAGTACTTC. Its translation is CASSDLGTSSTETQYF.